This T cell receptor (beta chain) comes out of a study of CD8 T cells in Susac syndrome. Background on the study: Blood was drawn from Susac syndrome patients while they were therapy-naive, on corticosteroids, or on intravenous immunoglobulin alone.

For this clonotype: The antigen is undetermined.

With random hexamers, roughly 0.45 to 1 ug RNA was reverse transcribed. The TCR beta CDR3 was amplified by immunoSEQ multiplex PCR across 54 Vbeta, 13 Jbeta. TCRdb reanalysed the immunoSEQ multiplex PCR reads using MiXCR and keeps one entry per CDR3 protein. The sample contains 150,000 to 190,000 distinct CDR3 sequences, approximately 95% of which appear only once. Sequencing of TCR beta covered CD8+ and CD4+ T cells obtained from blood. Study-wide results and caveats: Where Susac syndrome CD4+ T cell repertoires were concerned, no clonal expansion was evident.

Per the germline V gene, CDR1 is SEHNR and CDR2 is FQNEAQ (reference sequence). V shed 5 bases, J shed 7 bases, and the junction held 8 bases outside the gene matches. This CDR3 is 14 amino acids long. The genes are TRBV7-9 and TRBJ2-4; TRBD2 aligns across 7 bases. The receptor's source is a human donor with Susac syndrome. The sample consisted of CD4+ T cells from PBMCs. CDR3 DNA sequence: TGTGCCAGCAGCCCAAGCGGGGCCGGGAACATTCAGTACTTC. Its protein product is CASSPSGAGNIQYF.